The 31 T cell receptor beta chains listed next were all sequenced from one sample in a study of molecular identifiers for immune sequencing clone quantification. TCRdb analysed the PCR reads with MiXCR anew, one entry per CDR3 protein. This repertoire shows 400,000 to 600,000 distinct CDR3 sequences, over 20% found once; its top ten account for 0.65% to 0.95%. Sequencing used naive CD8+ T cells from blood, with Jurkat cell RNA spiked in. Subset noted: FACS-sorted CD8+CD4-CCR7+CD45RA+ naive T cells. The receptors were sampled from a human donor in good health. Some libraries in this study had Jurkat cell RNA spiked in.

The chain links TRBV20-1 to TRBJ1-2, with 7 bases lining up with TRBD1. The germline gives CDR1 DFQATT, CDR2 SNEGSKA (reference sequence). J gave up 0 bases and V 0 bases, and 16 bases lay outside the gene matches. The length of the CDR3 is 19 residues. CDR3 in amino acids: CSARDLEGADPFANYGYTF. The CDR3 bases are TGCAGTGCTAGAGATCTCGAGGGGGCGGACCCTTTTGCTAACTATGGCTACACCTTC.

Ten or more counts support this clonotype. CDR3 coding DNA: TGTGCCAGCAGCGGGACAATCGTCGACACTGAAGCTTTCTTT. The encoded protein is CASSGTIVDTEAFF. This chain links TRBV6-2 or TRBV6-3 with TRBJ1-1; TRBD1 might be the D (6 bases). Trimming pared 6 bases from V and 3 bases from J, leaving 14 bases between. The CDR3 loop spans 14 amino acids. Germline V gene data show CDR1 as MNHEY and CDR2 as SVGEGT.

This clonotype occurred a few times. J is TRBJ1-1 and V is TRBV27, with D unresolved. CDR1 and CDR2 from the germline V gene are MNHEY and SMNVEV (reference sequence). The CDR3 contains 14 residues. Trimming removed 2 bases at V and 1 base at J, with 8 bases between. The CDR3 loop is CASSLLRKNTEAFF. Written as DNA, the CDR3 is TGTGCCAGCAGTTTACTCAGGAAGAACACTGAAGCTTTCTTT.

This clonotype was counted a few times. The CDR3 reads CASSVGSDRTEAFF. The CDR3 region has the DNA TGTGCCAGCAGCGTAGGGTCGGATCGGACTGAAGCTTTCTTT. The chain joins TRBV9 to TRBJ1-1; D remains unclear. The germline CDR1 and CDR2 sequences are SGDLS and YYNGEE. V lost 0 bases and J lost 5, with 11 bases in between. The CDR3 spans 14 residues.

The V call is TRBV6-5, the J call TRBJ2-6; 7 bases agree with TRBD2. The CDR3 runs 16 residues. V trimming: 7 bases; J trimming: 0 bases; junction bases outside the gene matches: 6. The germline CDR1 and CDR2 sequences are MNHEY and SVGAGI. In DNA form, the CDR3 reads TGTGCCAGCAACACGACTAGCTTCTCTGGGGCCAACGTCCTGACTTTC. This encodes CASNTTSFSGANVLTF.

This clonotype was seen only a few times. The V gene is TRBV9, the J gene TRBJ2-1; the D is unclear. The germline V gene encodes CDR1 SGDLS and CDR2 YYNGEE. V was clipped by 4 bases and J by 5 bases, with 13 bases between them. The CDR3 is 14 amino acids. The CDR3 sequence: CASSPPTINNEQFF. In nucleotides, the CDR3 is TGTGCCAGCAGCCCACCGACAATAAACAATGAGCAGTTCTTC. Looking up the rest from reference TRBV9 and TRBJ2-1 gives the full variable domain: DSGVTQTPKHLITATGQRVTLRCSPRSGDLSVYWYQQSLDQGLQFLIQYYNGEERAKGNILERFSAQQFPDLHSELNLSSLELGDSALYFCASSPPTINNEQFFGPGTRLTVL.

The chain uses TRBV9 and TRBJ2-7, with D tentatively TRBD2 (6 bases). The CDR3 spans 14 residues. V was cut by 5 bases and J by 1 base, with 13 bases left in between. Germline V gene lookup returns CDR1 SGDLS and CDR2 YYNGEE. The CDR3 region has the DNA TGTGCCAGCAGTGCCGGGAGTCCTTCCTACGAGCAGTACTTC. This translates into CASSAGSPSYEQYF.

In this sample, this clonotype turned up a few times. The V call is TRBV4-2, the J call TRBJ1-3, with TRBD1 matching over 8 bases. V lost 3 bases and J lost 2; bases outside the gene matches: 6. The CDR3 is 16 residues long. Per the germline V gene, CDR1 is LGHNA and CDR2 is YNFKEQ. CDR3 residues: CASSQGTGTTGNTIYF. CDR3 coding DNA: TGTGCCAGCAGCCAGGGGACAGGCACCACTGGAAACACCATATATTTT.

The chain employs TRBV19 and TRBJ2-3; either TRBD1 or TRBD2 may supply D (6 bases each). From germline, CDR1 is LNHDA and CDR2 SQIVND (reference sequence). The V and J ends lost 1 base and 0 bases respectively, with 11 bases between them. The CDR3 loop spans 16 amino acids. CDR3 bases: TGTGCCAGTAGTATAGCGGGGGCGGTGAGCACAGATACGCAGTATTTT. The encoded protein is CASSIAGAVSTDTQYF.

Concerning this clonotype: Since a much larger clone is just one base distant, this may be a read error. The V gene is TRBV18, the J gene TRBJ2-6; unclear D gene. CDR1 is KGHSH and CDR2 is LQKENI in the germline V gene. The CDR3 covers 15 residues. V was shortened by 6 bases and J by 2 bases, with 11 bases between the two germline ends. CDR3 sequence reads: CASSISPPGANVLTF. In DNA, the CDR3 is TGTGCCAGCTCTATCTCCCCTCCTGGGGCCAACGTCCTGACTTTC.

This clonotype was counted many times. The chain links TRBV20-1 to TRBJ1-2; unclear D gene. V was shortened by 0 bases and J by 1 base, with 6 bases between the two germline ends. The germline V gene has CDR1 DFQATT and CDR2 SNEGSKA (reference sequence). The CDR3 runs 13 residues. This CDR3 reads CSAREGSNYGYTF. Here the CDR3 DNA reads TGCAGTGCTAGAGAGGGCAGTAACTATGGCTACACCTTC.

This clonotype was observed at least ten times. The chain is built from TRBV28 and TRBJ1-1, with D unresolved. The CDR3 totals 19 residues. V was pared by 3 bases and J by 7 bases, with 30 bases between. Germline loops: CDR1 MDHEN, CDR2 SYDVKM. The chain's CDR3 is CASSLRRRAYGTRIIEAFF. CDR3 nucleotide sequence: TGTGCCAGCAGTTTGAGACGACGGGCCTACGGCACTAGAATTATTGAAGCTTTCTTT.

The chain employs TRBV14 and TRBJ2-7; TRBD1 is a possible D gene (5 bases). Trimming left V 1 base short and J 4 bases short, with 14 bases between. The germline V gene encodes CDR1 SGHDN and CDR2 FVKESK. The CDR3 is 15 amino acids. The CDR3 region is CASSQAVGRGYEQYF. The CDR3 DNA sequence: TGTGCCAGCAGCCAAGCGGTGGGTAGGGGTTACGAGCAGTACTTC.

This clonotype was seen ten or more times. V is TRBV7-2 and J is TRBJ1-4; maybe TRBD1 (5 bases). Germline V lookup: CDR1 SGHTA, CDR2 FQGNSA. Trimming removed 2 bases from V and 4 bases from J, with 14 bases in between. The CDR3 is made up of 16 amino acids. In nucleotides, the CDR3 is TGTGCCAGCAGCTTATCGTTGACAGACCATAATGAAAAACTGTTTTTT. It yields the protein CASSLSLTDHNEKLFF. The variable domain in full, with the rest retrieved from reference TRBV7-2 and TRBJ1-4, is GAGVSQSPSNKVTEKGKDVELRCDPISGHTALYWYRQSLGQGLEFLIYFQGNSAPDKSGLPSDRFSAERTGGSVSTLTIQRTQQEDSAVYLCASSLSLTDHNEKLFFGSGTQLSVL.

The CDR3 coding sequence is TGTGCCAGCAGCCCGGCGGGAGCGGGGGAGAACTACCAAGAGACCCAGTACTTC. Its protein product is CASSPAGAGENYQETQYF. The chain has TRBV11-2 and TRBJ2-5; 8 nucleotides line up with TRBD2. Losses at the gene ends were 5 bases for V and 0 bases for J; bases not matched to a gene: 14. From germline, CDR1 is SGHAT and CDR2 FQNNGV. The CDR3 is 18 amino acids.

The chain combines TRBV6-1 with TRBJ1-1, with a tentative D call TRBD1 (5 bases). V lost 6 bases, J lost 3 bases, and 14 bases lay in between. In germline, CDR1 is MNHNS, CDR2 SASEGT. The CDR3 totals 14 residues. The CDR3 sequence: CASSVAGIDTEAFF. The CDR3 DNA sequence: TGTGCCAGCAGCGTGGCAGGGATAGACACTGAAGCTTTCTTT.

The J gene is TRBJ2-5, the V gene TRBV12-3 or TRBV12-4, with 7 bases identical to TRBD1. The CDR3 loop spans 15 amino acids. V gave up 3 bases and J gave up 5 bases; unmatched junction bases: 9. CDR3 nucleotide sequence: TGTGCCAGCAGTTTTCTGGGAAGGGGGCCGGAGACCCAGTACTTC. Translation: CASSFLGRGPETQYF.

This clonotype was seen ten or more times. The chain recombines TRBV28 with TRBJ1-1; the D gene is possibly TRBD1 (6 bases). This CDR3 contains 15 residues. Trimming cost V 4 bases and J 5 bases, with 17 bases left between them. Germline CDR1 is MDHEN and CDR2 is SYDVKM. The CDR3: CASSYRGFSATEAFF. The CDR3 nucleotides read TGTGCCAGCAGTTATAGGGGGTTTAGTGCGACTGAAGCTTTCTTT. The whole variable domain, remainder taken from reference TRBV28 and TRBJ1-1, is DVKVTQSSRYLVKRTGEKVFLECVQDMDHENMFWYRQDPGLGLRLIYFSYDVKMKEKGDIPEGYSVSREKKERFSLILESASTNQTSMYLCASSYRGFSATEAFFGQGTRLTVV.

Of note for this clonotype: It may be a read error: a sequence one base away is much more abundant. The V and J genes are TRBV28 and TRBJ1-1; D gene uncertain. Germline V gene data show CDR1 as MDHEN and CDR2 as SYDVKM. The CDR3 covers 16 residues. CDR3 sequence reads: CAGSLFGGRTNTEAFF. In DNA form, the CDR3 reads TGTGCCGGCAGTTTATTTGGCGGCAGGACGAACACTGAAGCTTTCTTT. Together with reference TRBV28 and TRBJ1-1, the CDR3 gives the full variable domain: DVKVTQSSRYLVKRTGEKVFLECVQDMDHENMFWYRQDPGLGLRLIYFSYDVKMKEKGDIPEGYSVSREKKERFSLILESASTNQTSMYLCAGSLFGGRTNTEAFFGQGTRLTVV.

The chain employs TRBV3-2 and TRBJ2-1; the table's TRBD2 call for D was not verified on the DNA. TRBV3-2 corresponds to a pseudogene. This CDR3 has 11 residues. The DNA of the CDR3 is TGTGCCAGCAGTTATGGAGGGGATATGTTCTTC. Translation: CASSYGGDMFF.

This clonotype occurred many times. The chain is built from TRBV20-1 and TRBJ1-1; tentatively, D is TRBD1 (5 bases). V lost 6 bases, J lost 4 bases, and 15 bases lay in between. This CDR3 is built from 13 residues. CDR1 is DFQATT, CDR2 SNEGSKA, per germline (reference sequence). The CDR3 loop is CSAPAGTGTEAFF. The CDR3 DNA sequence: TGCAGTGCCCCCGCGGGGACGGGCACTGAAGCTTTCTTT.

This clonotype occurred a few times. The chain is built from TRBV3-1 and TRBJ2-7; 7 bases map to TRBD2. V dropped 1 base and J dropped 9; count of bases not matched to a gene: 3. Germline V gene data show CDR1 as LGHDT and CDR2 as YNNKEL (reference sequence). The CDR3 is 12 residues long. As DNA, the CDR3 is TGTGCCAGCAGCCAAGGGGGGGGGTGGCAGTACTTC. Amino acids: CASSQGGGWQYF.

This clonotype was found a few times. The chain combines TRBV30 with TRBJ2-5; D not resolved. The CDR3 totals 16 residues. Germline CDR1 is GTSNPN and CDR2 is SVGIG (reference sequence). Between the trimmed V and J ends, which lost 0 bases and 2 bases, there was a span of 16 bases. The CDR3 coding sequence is TGTGCCTGGAGTGTACCCGACGGTATAGAACAAGAGACCCAGTACTTC. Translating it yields CAWSVPDGIEQETQYF.

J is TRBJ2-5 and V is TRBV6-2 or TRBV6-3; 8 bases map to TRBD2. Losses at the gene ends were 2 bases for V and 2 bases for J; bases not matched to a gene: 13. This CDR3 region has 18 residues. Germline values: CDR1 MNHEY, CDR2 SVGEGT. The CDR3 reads CASSYRGLREAQQETQYF. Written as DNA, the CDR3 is TGTGCCAGCAGTTACCGGGGGTTGCGGGAGGCACAACAAGAGACCCAGTACTTC.

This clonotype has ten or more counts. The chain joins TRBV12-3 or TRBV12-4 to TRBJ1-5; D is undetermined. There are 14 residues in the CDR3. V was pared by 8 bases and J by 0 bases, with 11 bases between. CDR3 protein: CASCPRYSNQPQHF. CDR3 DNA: TGTGCCAGCTGCCCCCGATATAGCAATCAGCCCCAGCATTTT.

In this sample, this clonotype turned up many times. CDR3 residues: CASSSTAGSSYNEQFF. The DNA for the CDR3 is TGTGCCAGCAGCTCCACCGCGGGTAGCTCCTACAATGAGCAGTTCTTC. The chain uses TRBV7-9 and TRBJ2-1, with D tentatively TRBD2 (5 bases). V was pared by 4 bases and J by 0 bases, with 13 bases between. The CDR3 runs to 16 residues. CDR1 and CDR2 from the germline V gene are SEHNR and FQNEAQ (reference sequence).

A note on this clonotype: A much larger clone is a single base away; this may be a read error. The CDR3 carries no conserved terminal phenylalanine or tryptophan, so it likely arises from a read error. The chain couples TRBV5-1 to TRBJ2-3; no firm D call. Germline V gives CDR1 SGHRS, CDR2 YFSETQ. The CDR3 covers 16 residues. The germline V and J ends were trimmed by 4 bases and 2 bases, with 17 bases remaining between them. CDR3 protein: CASSLTDGTLTDTQYS. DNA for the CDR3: TGCGCCAGCAGCCTGACCGACGGCACCCTCACAGATACGCAGTATTCT.

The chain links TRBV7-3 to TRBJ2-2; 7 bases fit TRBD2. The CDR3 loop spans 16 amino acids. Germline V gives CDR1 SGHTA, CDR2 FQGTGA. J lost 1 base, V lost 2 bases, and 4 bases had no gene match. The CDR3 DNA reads TGTGCCAGCAGCTTATGGGGGGGGTTGAACACCGGGGAGCTGTTTTTT. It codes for CASSLWGGLNTGELFF.

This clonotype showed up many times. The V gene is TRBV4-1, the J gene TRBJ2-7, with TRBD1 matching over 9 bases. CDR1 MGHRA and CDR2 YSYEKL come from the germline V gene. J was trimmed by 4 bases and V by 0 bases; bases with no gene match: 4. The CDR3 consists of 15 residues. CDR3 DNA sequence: TGCGCCAGCAGCCAAGAGTTACAGGGGGCTTACGAGCAGTACTTC. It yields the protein CASSQELQGAYEQYF.

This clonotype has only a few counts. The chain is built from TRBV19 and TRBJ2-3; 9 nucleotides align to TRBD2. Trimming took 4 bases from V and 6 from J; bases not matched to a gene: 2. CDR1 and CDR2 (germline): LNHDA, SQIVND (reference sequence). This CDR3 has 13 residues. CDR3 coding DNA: TGTGCCAGTAGTAGACTAGCGGACGATACGCAGTATTTT. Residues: CASSRLADDTQYF.

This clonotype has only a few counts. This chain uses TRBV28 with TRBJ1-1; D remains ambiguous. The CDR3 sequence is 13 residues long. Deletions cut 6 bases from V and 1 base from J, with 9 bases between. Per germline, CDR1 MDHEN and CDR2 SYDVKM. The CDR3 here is CASRERGNTEAFF. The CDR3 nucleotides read TGTGCCAGCAGGGAAAGAGGGAACACTGAAGCTTTCTTT.